The clone carrying this TCR beta chain has just a few counts. The data were obtained in a study of T cells after yellow fever vaccination. Each CDR3 protein gets one entry after TCRdb re-called the 5' RACE reads with MiXCR. The data contain roughly 250,000 distinct CDR3 sequences, over 10% of them singletons. The CDR3 totals 13 residues. The germline gives CDR1 DFQATT, CDR2 SNEGSKA (reference sequence). V lost 6 bases and J 2 bases, leaving 13 bases between the germline ends. Source: CD4+ T cells sorted from PBMCs, taken 45 days after the yellow fever booster vaccination. This chain joins TRBV20-1 and TRBJ2-5, with D uncertain. This clonotype originated in a man aged 25-45 years who received the YFV17D yellow fever vaccine. The chain's CDR3 is CSASRSSQETQYF. DNA for the CDR3: TGCAGTGCCTCGCGCAGTAGTCAAGAGACCCAGTACTTC.